The sequence of this T cell receptor beta chain was determined in a study of blood T cell repertoires in COVID-19. TCRdb's table, derived via immunoSEQ multiplex PCR, lists solely in-frame clones and lacks some. This table holds fewer than 110,000 clones, about 80% found once. CDR1 is LGHNT, CDR2 FRNRAP, per germline. The CDR3 spans 14 residues. Trimming removed 4 bases at V and 2 bases at J, with 12 bases between. The gene calls are TRBV12-5 and TRBJ2-7; possible D gene TRBD2, 7 bases. The sequence came from a human donor in a cohort sampled during active or convalescent COVID-19. The sequenced sample consisted of peripheral blood. The CDR3 DNA follows: TGTGCTAGTGGTTCCCGAGGGGGGGCCTACGAGCAGTACTTC. As protein: CASGSRGGAYEQYF.